This T cell receptor beta chain was identified during a study of blood T cell repertoires in COVID-19. Whole-study context: The United States, Italy and Spain were the sources of the acute and convalescent COVID-19 samples. T cells, B-cell-depleted T cells, or PBMCs provided the cDNA or gDNA that served as material.

Trimming shortened V by 7 bases and J by 5 bases, and 17 bases separated the two germline ends. Germline CDR1 MNHEY, CDR2 SVGAGI. The CDR3 loop spans 15 amino acids. Original processing methods: Reference gene primer amplification yielded estimated nucleated cell counts. The table came from immunoSEQ multiplex PCR; TCRdb's copy has only in-frame clones and leaves some out. That table supplies the V and J calls and clone size; D and trimming were determined from the DNA. The profile covers roughly 300,000 clones, with 70% to 90% appearing a single time and 7.8% taken by the ten largest. This TCR derives from a woman aged 45-65 years who had recovered from COVID-19. The rearrangement joins TRBV6-5 to TRBJ2-2; the D is unclear. The sequencing input was peripheral blood. Written as DNA, the CDR3 is TGTGCCAGCACCCCCAGTCGGAGTTTTACCGGGGAGCTGTTTTTT. The encoded protein is CASTPSRSFTGELFF.